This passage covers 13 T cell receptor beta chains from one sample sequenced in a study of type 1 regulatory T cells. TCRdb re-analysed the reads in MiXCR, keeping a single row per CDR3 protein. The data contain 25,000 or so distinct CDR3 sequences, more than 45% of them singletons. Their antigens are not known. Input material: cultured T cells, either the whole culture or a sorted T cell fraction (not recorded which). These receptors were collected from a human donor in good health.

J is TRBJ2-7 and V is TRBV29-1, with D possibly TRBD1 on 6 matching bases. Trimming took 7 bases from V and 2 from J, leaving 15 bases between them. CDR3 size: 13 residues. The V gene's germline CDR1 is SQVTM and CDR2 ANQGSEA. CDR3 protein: CSELRHRAYEQYF. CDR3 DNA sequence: TGCAGCGAACTCCGGCACAGGGCCTACGAGCAGTACTTC.

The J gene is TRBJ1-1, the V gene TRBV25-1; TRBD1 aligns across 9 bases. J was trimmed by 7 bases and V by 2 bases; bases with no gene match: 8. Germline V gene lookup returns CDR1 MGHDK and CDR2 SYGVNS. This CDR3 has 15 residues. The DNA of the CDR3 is TGTGCCAGCAGTGAACCGCACAGGGGGCAGAGTGAAGCTTTCTTT. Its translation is CASSEPHRGQSEAFF.

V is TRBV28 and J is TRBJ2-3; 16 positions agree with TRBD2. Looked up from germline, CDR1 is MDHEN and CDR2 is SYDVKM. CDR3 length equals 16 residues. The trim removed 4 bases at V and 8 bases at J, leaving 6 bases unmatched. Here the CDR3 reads CASSSGTSGGAFTQYF. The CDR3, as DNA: TGTGCCAGCAGTTCCGGGACTAGCGGGGGGGCTTTTACGCAGTATTTT.

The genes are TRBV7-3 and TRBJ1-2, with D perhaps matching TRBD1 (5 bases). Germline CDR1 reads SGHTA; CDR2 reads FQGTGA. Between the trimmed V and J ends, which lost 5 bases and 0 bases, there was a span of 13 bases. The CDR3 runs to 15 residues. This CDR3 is CASSRMGGSNYGYTF. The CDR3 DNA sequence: TGTGCCAGCAGCCGCATGGGGGGATCTAACTATGGCTACACCTTC.

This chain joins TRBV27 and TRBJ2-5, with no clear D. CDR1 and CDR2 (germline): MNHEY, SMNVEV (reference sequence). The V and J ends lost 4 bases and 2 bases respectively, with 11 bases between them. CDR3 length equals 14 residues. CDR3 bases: TGTGCCAGCAGTTCGTGGCCCCGGCAAGAGACCCAGTACTTC. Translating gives CASSSWPRQETQYF.

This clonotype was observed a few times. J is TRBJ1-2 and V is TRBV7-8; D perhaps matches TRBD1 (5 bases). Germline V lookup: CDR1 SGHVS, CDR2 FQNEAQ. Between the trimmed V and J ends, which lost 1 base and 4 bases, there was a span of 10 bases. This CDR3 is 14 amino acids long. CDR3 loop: CASSLDLGGYGYTF. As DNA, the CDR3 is TGTGCCAGCAGCTTAGATTTGGGGGGCTATGGCTACACCTTC.

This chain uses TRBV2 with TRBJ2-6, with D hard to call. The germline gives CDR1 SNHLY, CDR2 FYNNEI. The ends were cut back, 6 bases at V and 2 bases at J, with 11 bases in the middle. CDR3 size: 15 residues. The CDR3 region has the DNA TGTGCCAGCAGGGACCGGGTTGCTGGGGCCAACGTCCTGACTTTC. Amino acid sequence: CASRDRVAGANVLTF.

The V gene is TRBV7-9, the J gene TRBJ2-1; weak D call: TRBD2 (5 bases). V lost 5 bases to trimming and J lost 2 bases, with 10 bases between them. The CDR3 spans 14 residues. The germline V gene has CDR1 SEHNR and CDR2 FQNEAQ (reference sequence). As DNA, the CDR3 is TGTGCCAGCAGCCAACTAGTAGCCTACAATGAGCAGTTCTTC. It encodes CASSQLVAYNEQFF.

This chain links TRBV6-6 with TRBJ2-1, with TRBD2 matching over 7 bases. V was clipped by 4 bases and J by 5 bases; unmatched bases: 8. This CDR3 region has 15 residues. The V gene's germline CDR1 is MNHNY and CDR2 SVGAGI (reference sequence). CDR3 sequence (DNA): TGTGCCAGCAGTTGGGGGGGTGCCGGGGACAATGAGCAGTTCTTC. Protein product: CASSWGGAGDNEQFF.

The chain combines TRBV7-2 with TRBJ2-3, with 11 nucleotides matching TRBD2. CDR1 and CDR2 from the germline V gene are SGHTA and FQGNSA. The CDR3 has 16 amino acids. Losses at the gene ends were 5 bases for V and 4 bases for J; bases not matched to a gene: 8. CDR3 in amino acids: CASSGRSGGASDTQYF. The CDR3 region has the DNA TGTGCCAGCAGCGGCCGTAGCGGGGGGGCGTCAGATACGCAGTATTTT.

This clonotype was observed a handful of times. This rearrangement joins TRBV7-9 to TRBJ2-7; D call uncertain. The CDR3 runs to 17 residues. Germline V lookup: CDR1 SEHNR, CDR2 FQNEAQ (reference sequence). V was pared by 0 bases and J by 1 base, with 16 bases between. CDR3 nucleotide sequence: TGTGCCAGCAGCTTAGCTCCTCTGGGGTCCCTATCCTACGAGCAGTACTTC. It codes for CASSLAPLGSLSYEQYF.

CDR3 amino acids: CASSPGGFDSNQPQHF. CDR3 DNA: TGCGCCAGCAGCCCGGGGGGTTTCGATAGCAATCAGCCCCAGCATTTT. The genes are TRBV5-1 and TRBJ1-5, with D possibly TRBD1 on 5 matching bases. The CDR3 extends over 16 amino acids. V gave up 4 bases and J gave up 0 bases, with 14 bases separating them. Germline V gene sequence: CDR1 SGHRS, CDR2 YFSETQ.

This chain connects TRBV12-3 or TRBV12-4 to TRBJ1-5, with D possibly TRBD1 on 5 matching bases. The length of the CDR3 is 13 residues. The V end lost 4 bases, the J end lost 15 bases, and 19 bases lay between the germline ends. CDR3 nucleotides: TGTGCCAGCAGTTCCCTCGGCGAGGGGACCCGGCATTTT. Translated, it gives CASSSLGEGTRHF.